This T cell receptor beta chain was identified during a study of cytomegalovirus exposure and HLA in healthy donors. Study context: An earlier analysis found around 120 million unique TCR beta sequences from approximately 190 million T cells. Points from the study as a whole: Three chains tied to CMV proved CMV antigen-specific in vitro. As was reported, the HLA-A and HLA-B alleles of most subjects were accurately predicted from TCR beta sequences.

The CDR3 runs to 15 residues. After removal of 5 bases from V and 3 bases from J, the junction contained 9 bases not matched to a gene. Germline values: CDR1 LNHDA, CDR2 SQIVND (reference sequence). About this clone itself: Its antigen is as yet unknown.

It was with 60 Vbeta and 13 Jbeta primers that the PCR ran. In the original analysis: There were around 77 million unique TCR beta chains by a later count, and approximately 11 million of them were shared. Sequencing was performed with immunoSEQ multiplex PCR; in TCRdb, only in-frame clones are kept and a portion is missing. That table is the source of V, J and clone size, and D and trimming were worked out from the DNA. This table has 95,000 to 150,000 clones, around 77% appearing once. Input material: PBMCs. This chain links TRBV19 with TRBJ2-7; 8 nucleotides line up with TRBD2. The sequence was collected from a woman aged 40 to 50 in good health and CMV-seropositive. CDR3 protein: CASSSSGTRRYEQYF. In DNA form, the CDR3 reads TGTGCCAGTAGTTCCTCCGGGACTAGACGCTACGAGCAGTACTTC.